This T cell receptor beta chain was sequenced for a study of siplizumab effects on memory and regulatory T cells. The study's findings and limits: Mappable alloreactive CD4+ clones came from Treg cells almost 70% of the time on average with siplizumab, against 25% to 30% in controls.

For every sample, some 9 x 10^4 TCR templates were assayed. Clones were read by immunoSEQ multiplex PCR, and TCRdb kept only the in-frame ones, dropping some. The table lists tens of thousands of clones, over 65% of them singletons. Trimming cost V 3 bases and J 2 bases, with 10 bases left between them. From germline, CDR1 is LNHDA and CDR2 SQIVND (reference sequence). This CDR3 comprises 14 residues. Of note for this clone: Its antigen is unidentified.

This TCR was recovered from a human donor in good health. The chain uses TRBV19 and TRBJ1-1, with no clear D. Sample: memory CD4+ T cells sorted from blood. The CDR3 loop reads CASSIPGLNTEAFF. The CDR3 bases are TGTGCCAGTAGTATTCCAGGCCTAAACACTGAAGCTTTCTTT.